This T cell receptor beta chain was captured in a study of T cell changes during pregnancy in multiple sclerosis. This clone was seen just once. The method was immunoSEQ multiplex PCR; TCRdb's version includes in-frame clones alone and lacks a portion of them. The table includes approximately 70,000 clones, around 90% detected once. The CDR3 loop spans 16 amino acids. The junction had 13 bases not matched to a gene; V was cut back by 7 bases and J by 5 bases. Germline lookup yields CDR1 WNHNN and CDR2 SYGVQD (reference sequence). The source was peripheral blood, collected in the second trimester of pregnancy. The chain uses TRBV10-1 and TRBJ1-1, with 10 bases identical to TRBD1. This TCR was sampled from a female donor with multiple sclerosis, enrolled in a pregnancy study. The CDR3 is CASTRPDRGLVTEAFF. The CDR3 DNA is TGCGCCAGCACTAGACCCGACAGGGGGCTGGTGACTGAAGCTTTCTTT.